This section outlines one T cell receptor (beta chain) sequence together with its context. This entry comes from a study of blood T cell repertoires in COVID-19. About the research overall: Acute-phase and convalescent COVID-19 samples originated in the United States, Italy and Spain. T cells, B-cell-depleted T cells, or PBMCs supplied cDNA or gDNA.

In the source study's methods: Estimation of nucleated cell counts was performed using reference gene primer amplification. Some clones are missing from TCRdb's copy, which holds only in-frame ones; the method was immunoSEQ multiplex PCR. The DNA gave D and trimming, while V, J and clone size come from that table. Counted here are 65,000 or so clones, over 75% occurring once; the ten biggest clones make up about 16%. The TCR was taken from a man older than 75 with acute or convalescent COVID-19. The sequenced sample was peripheral blood.

CDR3 region: CASGSSAGIGGELFF. In DNA, the CDR3 is TGTGCCAGCGGAAGCTCGGCCGGGATCGGCGGGGAGCTGTTTTTT. This sequence joins TRBV19 and TRBJ2-2, with D possibly being TRBD2 (5 bases). V lost 9 bases, J lost 7 bases, and 21 bases lay in between. CDR1 and CDR2 (germline): LNHDA, SQIVND (reference sequence). This CDR3 region has 15 residues.